This TCR beta chain was identified in a study of T-cell reconstitution after alpha-beta-depleted transplantation in children. Study outcomes and limitations: It was reported that alpha-beta T cells came from several hundred expanded graft clones (about two months after transplant).

This clonotype was observed a handful of times. The antigen is unknown. Unique molecular identifiers were used to barcode this TCRbeta library. A single record per CDR3 protein comes from TCRdb applying MiXCR to the PCR reads. The sample has 780,000 or so distinct CDR3 sequences; roughly 15% are singletons. This CDR3 has 16 amino acids. Germline CDR1 is MNHEY and CDR2 is SMNVEV (reference sequence). The J segment lost 4 bases and the V segment lost 0 bases, leaving 5 bases of the junction unmatched. V is TRBV27 and J is TRBJ2-2, with 7 bases aligning to TRBD2. The sequence derives from a male patient aged 10-17 years who had a stem cell transplant for acute lymphoblastic leukemia, so the T cells may come from the graft donor. Sequencing was performed on PBMCs, mostly from graft donor cells, taken 360 days after TCRalphabeta/CD19-depleted stem cell transplant. Here the CDR3 DNA reads TGTGCCAGCAGTTTATCGGGACTATCCGGCACCGGGGAGCTGTTTTTT. Protein sequence: CASSLSGLSGTGELFF.